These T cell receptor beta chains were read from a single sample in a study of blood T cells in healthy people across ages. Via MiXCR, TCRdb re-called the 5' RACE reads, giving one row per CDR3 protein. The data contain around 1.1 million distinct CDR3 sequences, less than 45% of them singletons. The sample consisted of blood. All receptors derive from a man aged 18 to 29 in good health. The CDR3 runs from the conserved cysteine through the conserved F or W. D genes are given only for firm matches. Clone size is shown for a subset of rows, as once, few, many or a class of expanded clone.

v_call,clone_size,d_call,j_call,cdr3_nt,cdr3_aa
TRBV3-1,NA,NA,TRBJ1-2,TGTGCCAGCAGCCAAGCTACGGGGATAGGGAGGAGCTACACCTTC,CASSQATGIGRSYTF
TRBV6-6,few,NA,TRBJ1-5,TGTGCCAGCAGTTACTCCACAGCTAATCAGCCCCAGCATTTT,CASSYSTANQPQHF
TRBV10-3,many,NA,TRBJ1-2,TGTGCCATCAGTGACTTTCCGGGGAACTATGGCTACACCTTC,CAISDFPGNYGYTF
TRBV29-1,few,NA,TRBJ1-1,TGCAGCGTTGGAATGGGGGCAGGTGAAGCTTTCTTT,CSVGMGAGEAFF
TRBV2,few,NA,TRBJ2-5,TGTGCCAGCAGTGAAGGCAGTTCGACCCAGTACTTC,CASSEGSSTQYF
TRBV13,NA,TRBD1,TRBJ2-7,TGTGCCAGCAGCCCGCGGGGACAGGGGCCTTCCTACGAGCAGTACTTC,CASSPRGQGPSYEQYF
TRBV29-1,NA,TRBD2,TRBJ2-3,TGCAGCGTTGCTAGCGGGGTAGTCGAGCAGTATTTT,CSVASGVVEQYF
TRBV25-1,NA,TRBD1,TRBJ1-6,TGTGCCAGCAGTGAAATGAGGGACAGGGGTTATAATTCACCCCTCCACTTT,CASSEMRDRGYNSPLHF
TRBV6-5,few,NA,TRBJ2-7,TGTGCCAGCACCAGTAATATCAGGTCCTACGAGCAGTACTTC,CASTSNIRSYEQYF
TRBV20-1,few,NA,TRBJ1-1,TGCAGTGCTAGAGATCGTAAGGGCGCCGGTACTGAAGCTTTCTTT,CSARDRKGAGTEAFF
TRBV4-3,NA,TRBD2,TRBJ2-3,TGCGCCAGCAGCCTCGAGACTAGCGGAGCGGGGTCAGATACGCAGTATTTT,CASSLETSGAGSDTQYF
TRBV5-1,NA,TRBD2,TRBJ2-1,TGCGCCAGCAGCCTTGGGACTAGCGGGGGGGCCTTGTTGTTCTTC,CASSLGTSGGALLFF
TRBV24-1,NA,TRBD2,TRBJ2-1,TGTGCCACCAGTGTGACTAGCGGGGGGGTGAATTACAATGAGCAGTTCTTC,CATSVTSGGVNYNEQFF
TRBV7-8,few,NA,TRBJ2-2,TGTGCCAGCAGCTGGGTTACCGGGGAGCTGTTTTTT,CASSWVTGELFF
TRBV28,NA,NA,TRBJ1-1,TGTGCCAGCAGTTCCACAAGGAACACTGAAGCTTTCTTT,CASSSTRNTEAFF
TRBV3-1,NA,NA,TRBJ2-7,TGTGCCAGCAGCCTAGAATTGGGGCAGCCTACCTCCGAGCAGTACTTC,CASSLELGQPTSEQYF
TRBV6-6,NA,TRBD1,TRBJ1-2,TGTGCCAGCAGTTTGGGACAGCTTCCCGTCTATGGCTACACCTTC,CASSLGQLPVYGYTF
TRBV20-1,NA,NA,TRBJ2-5,TGCAGTGCTCGGGGGAAATACAATGAGCAGTACTTC,CSARGKYNEQYF
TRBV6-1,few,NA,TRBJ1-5,TGTGCCAGCAGACTTGGGGGAAACAATCAGCCCCAGCATTTT,CASRLGGNNQPQHF
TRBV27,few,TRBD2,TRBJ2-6,TGTGCCAGCACACAGGGACTAGGTGGGGCCAACGTCCTGACTTTC,CASTQGLGGANVLTF
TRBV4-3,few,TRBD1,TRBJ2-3,TGCGCCAGCAGCCAGGCGACAGGGTTTACAGATACGCAGTATTTT,CASSQATGFTDTQYF
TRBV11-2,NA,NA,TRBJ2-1,TGTGCCAGCAGCTTAGAAGGAAGTCAGTTTGGGAATGAGCAGTTCTTC,CASSLEGSQFGNEQFF
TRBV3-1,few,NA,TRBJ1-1,TGTGCCAGCAGCCAAGAATACAGTAAAGCTTTCTTT,CASSQEYSKAFF
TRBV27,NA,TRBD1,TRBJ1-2,TGTGCCAGCAGTTTATTAGGAGGGGGCGATGGCTACACCTTC,CASSLLGGGDGYTF
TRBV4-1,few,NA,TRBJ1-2,TGCGCCAGCAGCCAAGAGAGGGAGATTTATGGCTACACCTTC,CASSQEREIYGYTF
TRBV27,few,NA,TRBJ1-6,TGTGCCAGCAGTTGGACCGGTAATTCACCCCTCCACTTT,CASSWTGNSPLHF
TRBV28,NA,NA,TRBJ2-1,TGTGCCAGCAGTTTATTGCCTCCCACAGCGGTCGATGAGCAGTTCTTC,CASSLLPPTAVDEQFF
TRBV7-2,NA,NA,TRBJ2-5,TGTACCAGCAGCCCCCAAGGAGCTACTCAAGAGACCCAGTACTTC,CTSSPQGATQETQYF
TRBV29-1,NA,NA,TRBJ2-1,TGCAGCGTTGCGCTTACAGCAAACAATGAGCAGTTCTTC,CSVALTANNEQFF
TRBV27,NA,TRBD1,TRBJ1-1,TGTGCCAGCAGTGCCGGACAGGGGGCTTACTCTGAAGCTTTCTTT,CASSAGQGAYSEAFF
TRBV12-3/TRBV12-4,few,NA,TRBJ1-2,TGTGCCAGCAGTCTACCCCGGGTGGGCGATGGCTACACCTTC,CASSLPRVGDGYTF
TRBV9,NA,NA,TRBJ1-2,TGTGCCAGCAGCCCTCAACAGGGACAAGCTAACTATGGCTACACCTTC,CASSPQQGQANYGYTF
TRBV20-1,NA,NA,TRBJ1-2,TGCAGTGCTAGAGATAGGAGGGGGACACTCTATGGCTACACCTTC,CSARDRRGTLYGYTF
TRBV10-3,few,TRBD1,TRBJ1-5,TGTGCCATCAGGGGGACAGGGATCAATCAGCCCCAGCATTTT,CAIRGTGINQPQHF
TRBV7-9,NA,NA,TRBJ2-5,TGTGCCAGCAGCTTAGGAGAGACAGGCGCAAATGAGCAGTACTTC,CASSLGETGANEQYF
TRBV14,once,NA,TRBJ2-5,TGTGCCAGCAGCCAAGAGGGCAGGGCTAGAATACAAGAGACCCAGTACTTC,CASSQEGRARIQETQYF
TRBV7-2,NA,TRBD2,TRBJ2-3,TGTGCCAGCAGCTTAGCATGGGGGGGTACAGATACGCAGTATTTT,CASSLAWGGTDTQYF
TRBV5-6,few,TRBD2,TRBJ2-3,TGTGCCAGCATCCTGCTAGCGGGGGGCACAGATACGCAGTATTTT,CASILLAGGTDTQYF
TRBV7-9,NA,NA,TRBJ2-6,TGTGCCAGCTTAGGGGGGACAAGGGTCTCTGGGGCCAACGTCCTGACTTTC,CASLGGTRVSGANVLTF
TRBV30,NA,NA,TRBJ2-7,TGTGCCTGGAGGGTACTCCAGCGAGAGCAGTATTTC,CAWRVLQREQYF
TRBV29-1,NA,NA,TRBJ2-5,TGCAGCGTTAAAACGGGGTTGGAGCAGTACTTC,CSVKTGLEQYF